This is a list of T cell receptor beta chains from one sample in a study of T cells in tuberculosis. TCRdb keeps only in-frame clones here, not all; method: immunoSEQ multiplex PCR. The sample lists about 32,000 clones, approximately 94% occurring once. Sequencing used PBMCs. Receptors originate from a donor between 10 and 29 years old with latent tuberculosis or without tuberculosis infection. CDR3s include the opening cysteine and the closing phenylalanine or tryptophan. The D gene is left open where the match is weak. Not every row has a clone size; where given, it reads once, few, many or a size class.

TRBV10-3,.,TRBJ2-3,.,CAISESRLGQSTDTQYF,TGTGCCATCAGTGAGTCGAGGTTGGGGCAGTCCACAGATACGCAGTATTTT
TRBV6-5,.,TRBJ1-2,.,CASRHRVNYGYTF,TGTGCCAGCAGACACAGAGTTAACTATGGCTACACCTTC
TRBV7-6,TRBD1,TRBJ1-5,.,CASSLTIGQGGQPQHF,TGTGCCAGCAGCTTAACGATCGGACAGGGTGGTCAGCCCCAGCATTTT
TRBV6-4,TRBD2,TRBJ2-7,few,CASGGLAGPYEQYF,TGTGCCAGCGGGGGGCTAGCGGGCCCCTACGAGCAGTACTTC
TRBV7-2,TRBD1,TRBJ2-7,.,CASSLGPARGLGHEQYF,TGTGCCAGCAGCTTAGGTCCCGCCAGGGGGTTGGGGCACGAGCAGTACTTC
TRBV4-2,.,TRBJ1-1,.,CASSQGGGLNTEAFF,TGTGCCAGCAGCCAAGGCGGAGGGTTGAACACTGAAGCTTTCTTT
TRBV27,.,TRBJ1-4,.,CASSGWGGEKLFF,TGTGCCAGCAGTGGTTGGGGGGGGGAAAAACTGTTTTTT
TRBV30,TRBD2,TRBJ2-7,.,CAWRTPRTSGSYEQYF,TGTGCCTGGCGGACCCCCCGGACTAGCGGCTCCTACGAGCAGTACTTC
TRBV9,.,TRBJ2-5,.,CASGSGKETQYF,TGTGCCAGCGGTAGCGGTAAAGAGACCCAGTACTTC
TRBV29-1,.,TRBJ2-6,.,CSVLTGSGANVLTF,TGCAGCGTCCTTACAGGGTCCGGGGCCAACGTCCTGACTTTC
TRBV6-1,TRBD1,TRBJ1-4,.,CASSEALRAGQGQGNEKLFF,TGTGCCAGCAGTGAAGCGCTTCGAGCGGGACAGGGACAGGGTAATGAAAAACTGTTTTTT
TRBV7-2,.,TRBJ1-1,.,CASSLQGWSTEAFF,TGTGCCAGCAGCTTACAGGGGTGGAGCACTGAAGCTTTCTTT
TRBV25-1,.,TRBJ2-2,.,CASSESGDRTGELFF,TGTGCCAGCAGTGAATCGGGGGATCGCACCGGGGAGCTGTTTTTT
TRBV27,TRBD1,TRBJ1-1,medium-sized,CASKRQGGEAFF,TGTGCCAGCAAGCGACAGGGCGGTGAAGCTTTCTTT
TRBV27,.,TRBJ2-5,.,CASARRTEQETQYF,TGTGCCAGCGCCCGGAGGACAGAGCAAGAGACCCAGTACTTC
TRBV4-1,.,TRBJ2-7,.,CASSQLTRAIYEQYF,TGCGCCAGCAGCCAATTGACGCGGGCGATCTACGAGCAGTACTTC
TRBV30,.,TRBJ1-1,.,CAWSPTGRGDTEAFF,TGTGCCTGGAGTCCAACCGGACGGGGGGACACTGAAGCTTTCTTT
TRBV7-2,TRBD1,TRBJ1-2,large,CASSRPGGTGVQRGYTF,TGTGCCAGCAGCCGACCAGGGGGGACAGGGGTGCAAAGAGGCTACACCTTC
TRBV19,TRBD1,TRBJ1-1,.,CASSDRVDTEAFF,TGTGCCAGTTCGGACAGGGTTGACACTGAAGCTTTCTTT
TRBV6-1,.,TRBJ1-2,.,CASSRTHGYTF,TGTGCCAGCAGTAGGACACATGGCTACACCTTC
TRBV5-8,.,TRBJ1-2,.,CASRDGGRYGYTF,TGTGCCAGCAGGGACGGAGGCCGCTATGGCTACACCTTC
TRBV4-2,TRBD2,TRBJ2-1,.,CASSQVRLAGRNEQFF,TGTGCCAGCAGCCAAGTCCGACTAGCGGGCCGTAATGAGCAGTTCTTC
TRBV9,TRBD2,TRBJ2-3,.,CASSLIAGAPTDTQYF,TGTGCCAGCAGCTTAATAGCGGGAGCCCCCACAGATACGCAGTATTTT
TRBV19,.,TRBJ2-3,.,CASSIAGVGTDTQYF,TGTGCCAGTAGTATAGCCGGAGTGGGCACAGATACGCAGTATTTT
TRBV7-2,TRBD2,TRBJ2-1,few,CASSGHSGRVLFGEQFF,TGTGCCAGCAGCGGCCATAGCGGGAGGGTCCTTTTCGGTGAGCAGTTCTTC
TRBV27,.,TRBJ2-3,.,CASNLGRVTDTQYF,TGTGCCAGCAACTTGGGCAGGGTCACAGATACGCAGTATTTT